The TCR beta chain under discussion was sequenced for a study of blood T cells in healthy people across ages (dated by TCRdb to 2015 to 2017). General notes on the study: In model experiments, template switching captured about one uniquely barcoded TCR beta cDNA molecule for every two T cells. To track age-related changes in TCR beta repertoire diversity, the study relied on deep sequencing normalized with unique cDNA molecular identifiers. The donors were divided into four age groups: young (average approximately 16 years), middle-aged (about 40), aged (roughly 66) and long-lived (about 84). To avoid experimental bias, donors of different ages were distributed randomly across sequencing lanes. The study analyzed two additional independent replicas of 1 million unique cDNA reads from the same blood draw for two donors, one aged 18 to 29 and one aged 80 or older.

Systemically healthy Caucasian individuals from Russia, some 40 in total and aged 6 to 90 years, were included as donors. Each donor gave 8 to 10 milliliters of peripheral blood, drawn into EDTA-treated Vacutainer tubes. Ficoll-Paque density-gradient centrifugation was used to isolate PBMCs, with at least 7 million obtained per sample. Trizol reagent was used to extract total RNA from PBMCs, with at least 5 micrograms per sample. Naive CD45RAhigh/CD27high T cell percentages were measured by flow cytometry on a PBMC aliquot from every donor. The cysteine opens and the phenylalanine closes a CDR3 of 13 amino acids. Only the CDR3 region is kept as DNA, spanning 39 bases read in frame from base 1. CDR1 SEHNR and CDR2 FQNEAQ are derived from the germline V gene (reference sequence). Receptor libraries were prepared by 5' RACE. The reads were generated on an Illumina HiSeq 2500. A second about 6 to 11 cycle PCR used a sample-barcoded 5' primer and a J-beta primer mix. A template-switch 5' adaptor carrying 12 random nucleotides introduced a unique molecular identifier onto each TCR beta cDNA molecule. Each sample yielded at least 3 million CDR3-containing paired-end reads. First-strand cDNA synthesis was performed from all RNA using the Mint cDNA synthesis kit, with priming by a TRBC-specific oligonucleotide. All cDNA was treated with uracil-DNA glycosylase and then went through a first 18-cycle PCR with the universal primers M1SS and BC2_uni_R. The paper's processing steps were these. For normalization, 1 million high-quality reads, each with a distinct molecular identifier, were randomly selected from each sample. Instead of being binned into consensus sequences, reads that shared molecular identifiers were thrown out. MiTCR, run with a Q25 quality threshold and the strictest error-elimination algorithm, handled CDR3 identification, clonotype clustering and error correction. A nonparametric unseen species model with Euler transformation was used to estimate a lower bound on total TCR beta diversity. TCRdb trimmed public reads at Q25 via fastp, called clones via MiXCR and kept in-frame beta chains. Entries that share a CDR3 protein sequence are merged under the most common genes and DNA. These V and J calls are TCRdb output, not the study's own analysis. The sample data list some 730,000 distinct CDR3 sequences, and roughly 20% of these were observed just once. Together, the top ten hold about 20% of the sample.

Overall results and qualifications from the work: Observed TCR beta diversity correlated strongly with the percentage of naive T cells measured by flow cytometry. Estimates of total diversity from one million sequenced T cells were regarded as lower bounds and underestimates. Because profiling used bulk unsorted PBMCs, naive and antigen-experienced compartments could not be compared conclusively. Because the CMV infection status of the donors was unknown, age-related changes in expanded clonotypes may potentially have been confounded. Compared with the aged group, the long-lived group had more naive CD4+ T cells, fewer expanded clones and increased TCR diversity, suggesting age selection. As age increased, observed TCR beta diversity per million T cells dropped in a roughly linear way, and a significant reduction was already evident by age 40.

With regard to this clonotype: The antigen it recognizes is unknown. There are no base qualities to consult, and no much larger clone falls within one base.

The chain couples TRBV7-9 to TRBJ2-5, with the identity of the D gene unclear. The DNA end lines up better with TRBJ2-1; the J call may be wrong. The sample was blood. The TCR was taken from a man aged 65 to 85 in good health. The CDR3 is CASSLDADNEQFF. The base sequence is TGTGCCAGCAGCTTAGACGCGGACAATGAGCAGTTCTTC.